The following is a T cell receptor beta chain sequence with its context. Its specific antigen is unknown. Per-base quality was not reported, and no clone a single base away is much larger than it. CD3+ T cells were initially rested overnight at roughly 2.7 million cells/mL in RPMI 1640 lacking fetal bovine serum. Following the manufacturer's instructions, MACS immunomagnetic beads were used to pull CD3+ T cells out of the PBMCs. This entry belongs to a study of T cell repertoires and leukemia-associated antigens (dated by TCRdb to about 2019). Background on the whole study: Per sample, about 5.1 to 6.6 million read pairs and about 3 to 5.0 million effective reads were obtained, for roughly 16.1 million effective reads in total. The study aimed to identify which antigen a TCR Vbeta21 clone previously found in CML patients recognizes, using in vitro peptide stimulation of healthy T cells. The study at large found these results: The antigen specificity and function of the expanded clones were not directly tested, and further investigation of both was required. Across the four groups, there were no significant differences in the numbers of Vbeta genes (approximately 64), Jbeta genes (over 12), VDJ rearrangements, or unique CDR3s.

V ends up 6 bases short and J 9 bases short, with an unmatched junction base count of 13. CDR1 SQVTM and CDR2 ANQGSEA are derived from the germline V gene. Counted from cysteine to phenylalanine, this CDR3 has 14 amino acids. This entry keeps only the CDR3 DNA: 42 bases, framed from base 1. Total RNA was extracted from the cultured T cells using TRIzol reagent. 5' rapid amplification of cDNA ends (5'RACE) was the method used to amplify TCRbeta libraries from the RNA. Before sequencing, library concentration and integrity were assessed using Qubit, an Agilent instrument, and quantitative PCR. Sequencing of qualified libraries was performed on Illumina HiSeq or MiSeq by a commercial service provider. For the original study's pipeline: TCR sequences in each sample were identified using MiXCR version 1.8.2. For a clone to count as qualified, its CDR3 had to be longer than four amino acids, its nucleotide length had to be in-frame, and the clone could not contain a stop codon. A read counted as effective if the read contained the complete CDR3 structure. RT-PCR with 24 Vbeta primers, GeneScan spectratyping, and Sanger sequencing were used to validate the expanded clones. The public reads were reprocessed in TCRdb via fastp at Q25 and MiXCR, keeping in-frame beta chains. One record per CDR3 amino acid sequence lists the most common genes and DNA. The V and J calls follow TCRdb's processing rather than the paper's. For this sample the table gives 7,500 to 10,000 distinct CDR3 sequences, of which 43% were detected only once. Approximately 60% of the sample comes from the top ten.

Here the chain combines TRBV29-1 and TRBJ2-1; a stretch of 8 junction bases matches TRBD2. Source material: CD3+ T cells sorted from blood and cultured. The clonotype comes from a female donor in good health. The bases read TGCAGCGTCTCCAGACTAGCGAGAGGAGGTGAGCAGTTCTTC. The resulting protein is CSVSRLARGGEQFF.